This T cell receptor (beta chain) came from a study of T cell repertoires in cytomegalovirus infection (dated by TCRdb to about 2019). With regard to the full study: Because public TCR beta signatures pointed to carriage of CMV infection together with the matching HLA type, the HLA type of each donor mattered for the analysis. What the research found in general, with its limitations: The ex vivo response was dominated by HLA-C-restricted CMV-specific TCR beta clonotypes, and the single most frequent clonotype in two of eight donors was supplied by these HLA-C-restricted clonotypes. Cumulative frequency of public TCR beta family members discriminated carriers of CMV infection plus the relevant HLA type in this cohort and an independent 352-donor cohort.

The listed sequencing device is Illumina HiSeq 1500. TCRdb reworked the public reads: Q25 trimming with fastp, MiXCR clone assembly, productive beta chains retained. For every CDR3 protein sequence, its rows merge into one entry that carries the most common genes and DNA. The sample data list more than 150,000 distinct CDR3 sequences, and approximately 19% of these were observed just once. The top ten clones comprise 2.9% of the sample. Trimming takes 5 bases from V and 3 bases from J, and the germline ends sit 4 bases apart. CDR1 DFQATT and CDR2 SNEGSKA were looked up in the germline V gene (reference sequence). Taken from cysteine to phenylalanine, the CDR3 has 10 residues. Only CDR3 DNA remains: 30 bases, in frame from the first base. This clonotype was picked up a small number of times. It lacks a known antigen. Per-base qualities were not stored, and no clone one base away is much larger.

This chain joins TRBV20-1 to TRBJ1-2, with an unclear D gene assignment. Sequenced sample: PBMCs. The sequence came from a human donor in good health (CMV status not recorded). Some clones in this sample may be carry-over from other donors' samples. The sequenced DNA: TGCAGTGCTGAATACTATGGCTACACCTTC. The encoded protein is CSAEYYGYTF.